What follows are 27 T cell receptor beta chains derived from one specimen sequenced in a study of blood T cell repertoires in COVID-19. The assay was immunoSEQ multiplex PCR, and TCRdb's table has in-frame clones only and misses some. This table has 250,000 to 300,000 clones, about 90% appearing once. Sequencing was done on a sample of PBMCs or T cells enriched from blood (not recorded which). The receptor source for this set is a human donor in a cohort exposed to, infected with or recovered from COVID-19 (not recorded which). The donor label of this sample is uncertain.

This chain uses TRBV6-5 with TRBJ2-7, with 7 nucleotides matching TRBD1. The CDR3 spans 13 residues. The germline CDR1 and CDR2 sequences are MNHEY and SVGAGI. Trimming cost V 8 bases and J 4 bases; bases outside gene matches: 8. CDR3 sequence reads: CASGKGGAYEQYF. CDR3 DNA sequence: TGTGCCAGCGGGAAAGGGGGCGCGTACGAGCAGTACTTC.

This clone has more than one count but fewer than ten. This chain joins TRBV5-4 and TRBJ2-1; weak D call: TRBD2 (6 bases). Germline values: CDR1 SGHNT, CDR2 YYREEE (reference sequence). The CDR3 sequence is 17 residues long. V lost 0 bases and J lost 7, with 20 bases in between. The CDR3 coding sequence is TGTGCCAGCAGCTTGGGTTCTCTCTTACAGGAGGGGAATGAGCAGTTCTTC. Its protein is CASSLGSLLQEGNEQFF.

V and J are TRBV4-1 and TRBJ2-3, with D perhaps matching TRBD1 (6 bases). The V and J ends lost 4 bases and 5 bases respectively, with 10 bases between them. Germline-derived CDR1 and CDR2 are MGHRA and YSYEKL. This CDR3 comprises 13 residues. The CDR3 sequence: CASSRTGLDTQYF. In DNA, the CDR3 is TGCGCCAGCAGCCGAACAGGGTTAGATACGCAGTATTTT.

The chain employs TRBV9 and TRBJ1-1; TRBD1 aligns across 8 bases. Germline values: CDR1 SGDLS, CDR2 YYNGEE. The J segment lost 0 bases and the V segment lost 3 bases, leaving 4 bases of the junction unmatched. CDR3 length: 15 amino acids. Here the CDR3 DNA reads TGTGCCAGCAGCGATGGGGACAGGTTGAACACTGAAGCTTTCTTT. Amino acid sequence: CASSDGDRLNTEAFF. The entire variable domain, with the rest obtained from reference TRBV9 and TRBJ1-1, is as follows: DSGVTQTPKHLITATGQRVTLRCSPRSGDLSVYWYQQSLDQGLQFLIQYYNGEERAKGNILERFSAQQFPDLHSELNLSSLELGDSALYFCASSDGDRLNTEAFFGQGTRLTVV.

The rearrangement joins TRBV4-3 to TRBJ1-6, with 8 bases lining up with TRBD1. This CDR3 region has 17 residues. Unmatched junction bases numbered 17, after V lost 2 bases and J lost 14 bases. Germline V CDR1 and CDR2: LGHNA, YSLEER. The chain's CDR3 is CASSQTSLAQGVQALHF. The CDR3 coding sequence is TGCGCCAGCAGCCAAACTAGTTTGGCACAGGGGGTACAGGCCCTCCACTTT.

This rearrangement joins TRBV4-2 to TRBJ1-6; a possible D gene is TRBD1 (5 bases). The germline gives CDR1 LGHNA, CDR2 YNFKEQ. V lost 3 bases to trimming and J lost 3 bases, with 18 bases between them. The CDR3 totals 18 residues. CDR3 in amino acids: CASSQADKNVGYNSPLHF. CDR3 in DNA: TGTGCCAGCAGCCAGGCGGACAAAAACGTGGGCTATAATTCACCCCTCCACTTT.

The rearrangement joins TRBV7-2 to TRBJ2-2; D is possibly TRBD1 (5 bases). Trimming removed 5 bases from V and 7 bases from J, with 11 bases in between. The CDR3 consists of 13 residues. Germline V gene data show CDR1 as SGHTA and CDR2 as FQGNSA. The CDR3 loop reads CASSETGHGELFF. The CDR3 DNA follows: TGTGCCAGCAGCGAAACAGGCCACGGGGAGCTGTTTTTT.

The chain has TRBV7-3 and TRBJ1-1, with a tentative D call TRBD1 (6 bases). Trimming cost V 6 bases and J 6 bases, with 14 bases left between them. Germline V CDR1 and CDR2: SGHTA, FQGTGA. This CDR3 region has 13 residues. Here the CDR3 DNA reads TGTGCCAGCAGTCCCCAGGGGCTCGCTGAAGCTTTCTTT. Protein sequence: CASSPQGLAEAFF. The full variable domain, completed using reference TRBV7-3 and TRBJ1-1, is GAGVSQTPSNKVTEKGKYVELRCDPISGHTALYWYRQSLGQGPEFLIYFQGTGAADDSGLPNDRFFAVRPEGSVSTLKIQRTERGDSAVYLCASSPQGLAEAFFGQGTRLTVV.

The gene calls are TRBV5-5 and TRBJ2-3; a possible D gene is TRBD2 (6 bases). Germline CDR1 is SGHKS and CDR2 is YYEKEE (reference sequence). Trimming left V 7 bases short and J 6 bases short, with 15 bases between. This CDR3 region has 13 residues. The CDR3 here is CASRLGTGDTQYF. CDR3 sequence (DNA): TGTGCCAGCCGCCTGGGGACTGGCGATACGCAGTATTTT.

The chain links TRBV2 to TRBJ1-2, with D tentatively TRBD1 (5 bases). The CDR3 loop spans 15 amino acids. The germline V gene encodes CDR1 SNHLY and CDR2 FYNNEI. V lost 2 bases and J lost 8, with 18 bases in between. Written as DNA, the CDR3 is TGTGCCAGCAGTGAAAGAACCGGGGGGAGAGGGGGCTACACCTTC. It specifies CASSERTGGRGGYTF.

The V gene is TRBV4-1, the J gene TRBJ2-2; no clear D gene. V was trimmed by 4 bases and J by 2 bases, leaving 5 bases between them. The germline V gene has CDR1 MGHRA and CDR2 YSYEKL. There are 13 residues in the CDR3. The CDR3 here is CASSLANTGELFF. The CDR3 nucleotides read TGCGCCAGCAGCCTAGCAAACACCGGGGAGCTGTTTTTT.

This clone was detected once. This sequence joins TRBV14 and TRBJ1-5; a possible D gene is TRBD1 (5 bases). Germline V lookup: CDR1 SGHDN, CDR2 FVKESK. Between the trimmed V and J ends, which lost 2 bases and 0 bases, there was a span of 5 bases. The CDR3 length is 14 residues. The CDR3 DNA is TGTGCCAGCAGCCAACAGGGTAGCAATCAGCCCCAGCATTTT. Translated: CASSQQGSNQPQHF.

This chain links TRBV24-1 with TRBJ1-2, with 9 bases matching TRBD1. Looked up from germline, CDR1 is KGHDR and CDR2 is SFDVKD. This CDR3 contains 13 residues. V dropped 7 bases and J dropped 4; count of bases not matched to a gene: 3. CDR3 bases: TGTGCCACCAGCTCGGGACAGGGCTATGGCTACACCTTC. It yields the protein CATSSGQGYGYTF.

The CDR3 DNA follows: TGCAGTGCTGGGGGGGACAGGGAAACTTTCTTT. Encoded protein: CSAGGDRETFF. This chain joins TRBV20-1 and TRBJ1-1, with TRBD1 matching over 9 bases. The trim removed 5 bases at V and 12 bases at J, leaving 7 bases unmatched. The CDR3 runs to 11 residues. Germline V gene data show CDR1 as DFQATT and CDR2 as SNEGSKA (reference sequence).

This CDR3 reads CASSVSTGNNQPQHF. For the CDR3, the DNA is TGTGCCAGCAGCGTTTCTACAGGGAACAATCAGCCCCAGCATTTT. The chain recombines TRBV7-2 with TRBJ1-5; TRBD1 might be the D (6 bases). Germline assignment: CDR1 SGHTA and CDR2 FQGNSA. There are 15 residues in the CDR3. Trimming took 5 bases from V and 3 from J, leaving 14 bases between them. Together with reference TRBV7-2 and TRBJ1-5, the CDR3 gives the full variable domain: GAGVSQSPSNKVTEKGKDVELRCDPISGHTALYWYRQSLGQGLEFLIYFQGNSAPDKSGLPSDRFSAERTGGSVSTLTIQRTQQEDSAVYLCASSVSTGNNQPQHFGDGTRLSIL.

CDR3 sequence: CASSARGEQYF. The CDR3 DNA is TGTGCCAGCAGCGCCCGGGGCGAGCAGTACTTC. The chain uses TRBV28 and TRBJ2-7; TRBD2 might be the D (5 bases). The germline V and J ends were trimmed by 6 bases and 6 bases, with 9 bases remaining between them. Germline assignment: CDR1 MDHEN and CDR2 SYDVKM. This CDR3 has 11 amino acids. Full variable domain (outside the CDR3, taken from reference TRBV28 and TRBJ2-7): DVKVTQSSRYLVKRTGEKVFLECVQDMDHENMFWYRQDPGLGLRLIYFSYDVKMKEKGDIPEGYSVSREKKERFSLILESASTNQTSMYLCASSARGEQYFGPGTRLTVT.

The CDR3 sequence: CSVGTGDNTEAFF. The DNA of the CDR3 is TGCAGCGTCGGGACAGGGGACAACACTGAAGCTTTCTTT. The chain has TRBV29-1 and TRBJ1-1, with 10 nucleotides matching TRBD1. The V segment lost 6 bases and the J segment 2 bases; nucleotides outside the gene matches: 3. Germline CDR1 SQVTM, CDR2 ANQGSEA. The CDR3 spans 13 residues.

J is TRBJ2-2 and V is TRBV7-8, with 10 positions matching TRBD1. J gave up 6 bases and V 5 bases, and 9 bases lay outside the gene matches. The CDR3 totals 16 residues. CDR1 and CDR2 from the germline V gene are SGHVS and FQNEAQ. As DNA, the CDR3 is TGTGCCAGCAGCCGGCCGGGACAGGGGATACCCGGGGAGCTGTTTTTT. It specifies CASSRPGQGIPGELFF.

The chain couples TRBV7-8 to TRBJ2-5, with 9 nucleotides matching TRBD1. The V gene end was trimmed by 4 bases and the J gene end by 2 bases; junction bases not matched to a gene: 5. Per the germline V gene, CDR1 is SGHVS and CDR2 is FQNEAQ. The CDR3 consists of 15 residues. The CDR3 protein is CASSSRQGVQETQYF. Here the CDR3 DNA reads TGTGCCAGCAGCTCTAGACAGGGGGTGCAAGAGACCCAGTACTTC.

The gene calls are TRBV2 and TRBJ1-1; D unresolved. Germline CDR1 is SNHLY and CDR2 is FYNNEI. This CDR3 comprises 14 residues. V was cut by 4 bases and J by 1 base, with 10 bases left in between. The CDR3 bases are TGTGCCAGCAGTGTAGGTCAGGCGAACACTGAAGCTTTCTTT. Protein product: CASSVGQANTEAFF.

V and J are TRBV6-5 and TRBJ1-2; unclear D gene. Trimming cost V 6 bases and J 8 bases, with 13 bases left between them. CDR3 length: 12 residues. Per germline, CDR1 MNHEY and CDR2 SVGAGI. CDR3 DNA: TGTGCCAGCAGAGTACCCCTCGGGGGCTACACCTTC. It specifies CASRVPLGGYTF.

DNA for the CDR3: TGTGCCAGCAGCTCTCATCTAGCGGGGGGGTTTAGCGAGCAGTACTTC. Translation gives CASSSHLAGGFSEQYF. The chain links TRBV5-8 to TRBJ2-7; the match to TRBD2 covers 12 bases. Germline V CDR1 and CDR2: SGHTS, YDEGEE. This CDR3 has 16 residues. V shed 3 bases and J 6 bases; nucleotides not matched to a gene: 10.

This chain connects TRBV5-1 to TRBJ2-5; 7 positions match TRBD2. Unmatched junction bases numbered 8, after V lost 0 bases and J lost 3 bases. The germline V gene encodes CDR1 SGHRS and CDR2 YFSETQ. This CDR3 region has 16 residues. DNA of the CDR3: TGCGCCAGCAGCTTGGCGCTTGATGGGGGGGAAGAGACCCAGTACTTC. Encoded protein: CASSLALDGGEETQYF.

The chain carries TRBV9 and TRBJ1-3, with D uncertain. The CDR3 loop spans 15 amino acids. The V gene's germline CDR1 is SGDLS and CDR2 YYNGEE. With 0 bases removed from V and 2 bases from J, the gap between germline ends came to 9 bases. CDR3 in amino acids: CASSVGAETGNTIYF. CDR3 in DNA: TGTGCCAGCAGCGTAGGCGCGGAGACTGGAAACACCATATATTTT.

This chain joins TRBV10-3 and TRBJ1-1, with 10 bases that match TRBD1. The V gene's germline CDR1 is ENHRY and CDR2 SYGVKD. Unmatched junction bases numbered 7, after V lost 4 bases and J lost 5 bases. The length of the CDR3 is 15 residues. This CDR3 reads CAISGQGAWGTEAFF. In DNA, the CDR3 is TGTGCCATCAGTGGACAGGGGGCTTGGGGGACTGAAGCTTTCTTT.

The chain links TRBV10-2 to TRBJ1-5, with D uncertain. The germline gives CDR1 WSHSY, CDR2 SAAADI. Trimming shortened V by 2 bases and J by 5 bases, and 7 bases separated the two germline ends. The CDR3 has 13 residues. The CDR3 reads CASSENSYQPQHF. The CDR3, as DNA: TGCGCCAGCAGTGAGAACAGTTATCAGCCCCAGCATTTT.

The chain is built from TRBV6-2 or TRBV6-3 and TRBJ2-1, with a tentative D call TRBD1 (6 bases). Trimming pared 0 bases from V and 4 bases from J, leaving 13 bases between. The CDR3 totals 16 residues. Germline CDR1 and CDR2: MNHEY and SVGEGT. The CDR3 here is CASSYSLSTGYNEQFF. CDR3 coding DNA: TGTGCCAGCAGTTACTCCCTTTCGACAGGTTACAATGAGCAGTTCTTC.